This TCR beta chain emerged from a study of cytomegalovirus exposure and HLA in healthy donors. The V gene end was trimmed by 6 bases and the J gene end by 1 base; junction bases not matched to a gene: 9. The CDR3 is 16 residues long. Germline-derived CDR1 and CDR2 are MDHEN and SYDVKM. The PCR had 60 Vbeta and 13 Jbeta primers. The protocol was immunoSEQ multiplex PCR, while the TCRdb copy is restricted to in-frame clones and leaves out a portion. Of about 160,000 clones in the sample, 75% were seen once. The clonotype was recovered from a woman between 45 and 65 years old in good health and CMV-seropositive. Input material: PBMCs. The chain recombines TRBV28 with TRBJ2-7; 10 nucleotides match TRBD1. The chain's CDR3 is CASSLWGQGKSYEQYF. In DNA form, the CDR3 reads TGTGCCAGCAGCCTTTGGGGACAGGGGAAGTCCTACGAGCAGTACTTC. Full variable domain (outside the CDR3, taken from reference TRBV28 and TRBJ2-7): DVKVTQSSRYLVKRTGEKVFLECVQDMDHENMFWYRQDPGLGLRLIYFSYDVKMKEKGDIPEGYSVSREKKERFSLILESASTNQTSMYLCASSLWGQGKSYEQYFGPGTRLTVT.